The next 6 T cell receptor beta chains were all read from a single sample in a study of blood T cell repertoires in COVID-19. TCRdb's copy holds only in-frame clones and misses some; the assay was immunoSEQ multiplex PCR. Altogether approximately 160,000 clones are present, 70% to 90% being singletons, with the ten largest covering around 0.6%. Sequenced material: peripheral blood. These receptor sequences come from a man aged 60-69 years with COVID-19, enrolled during active disease.

The V call is TRBV6-5, the J call TRBJ2-5; unclear D gene. The CDR3 has 13 residues. Germline CDR1 MNHEY, CDR2 SVGAGI. Trimming removed 7 bases at V and 4 bases at J, with 13 bases between. The CDR3 sequence: CASKNSPGETQYF. CDR3 nucleotides: TGTGCCAGCAAAAATTCTCCGGGAGAGACCCAGTACTTC.

This sequence joins TRBV10-3 and TRBJ1-1, with TRBD1 identical over 7 bases. Trimming removed 4 bases from V and 0 bases from J; junction bases left unmatched: 5. Germline V lookup: CDR1 ENHRY, CDR2 SYGVKD. The CDR3 is 15 amino acids. The CDR3 DNA reads TGTGCCATCAGTGTAAAGGGACAGATGAACACTGAAGCTTTCTTT. It yields the protein CAISVKGQMNTEAFF.

This clone turned up a few times. The rearrangement links TRBV7-2 to TRBJ1-1; D gene ambiguous. Germline V gene data show CDR1 as SGHTA and CDR2 as FQGNSA. The CDR3 runs 15 residues. V was clipped by 1 base and J by 3 bases, with 12 bases between them. CDR3 loop: CASSLGPDTDTEAFF. DNA of the CDR3: TGTGCCAGCAGCTTAGGACCAGACACGGACACTGAAGCTTTCTTT.

In DNA form, the CDR3 reads TGTGCCAGCCCGGCGAACACCGGGGAGCTGTTTTTT. The encoded protein is CASPANTGELFF. The V call is TRBV13, the J call TRBJ2-2; D unresolved. Germline V CDR1 and CDR2: PRHDT, FYEKMQ (reference sequence). The V end was cut by 8 bases, the J end by 0 bases, with 4 bases between. The CDR3 sequence is 12 residues long.

The chain has TRBV25-1 and TRBJ1-5; maybe TRBD1 (6 bases). CDR3 size: 14 residues. Germline loops: CDR1 MGHDK, CDR2 SYGVNS. V lost 2 bases to trimming and J lost 8 bases, with 13 bases between them. CDR3 sequence reads: CASSEGGAGEPQHF. CDR3 DNA sequence: TGTGCCAGCAGTGAAGGGGGGGCAGGAGAGCCCCAGCATTTT.

The CDR3 region is CASSVAGGGQPQHF. The CDR3 bases are TGTGCCAGCAGCGTAGCAGGGGGCGGTCAGCCCCAGCATTTT. The chain uses TRBV9 and TRBJ1-5; 8 bases fit TRBD1. V trimming: 0 bases; J trimming: 6 bases; junction bases outside the gene matches: 2. This CDR3 has 14 amino acids. CDR1 is SGDLS, CDR2 YYNGEE, per germline.